This entry features one T cell receptor (beta chain) sequence. The primer mix had 60 Vbeta and 13 Jbeta primers. The method was immunoSEQ multiplex PCR; TCRdb's version includes in-frame clones alone and lacks a portion of them. Of about 140,000 clones in the sample, about 80% are singletons; the top ten hold around 2%. From germline, CDR1 is SGHAT and CDR2 FQNNGV. V lost 0 bases to trimming and J lost 5 bases; unmatched junction nucleotides: 8. The CDR3 spans 16 residues. The sample originates from a study of cytomegalovirus exposure and HLA in healthy donors. The receptor was isolated from a man younger than 45 in good health and CMV-seronegative. The sequenced material came from PBMCs. The chain employs TRBV11-2 and TRBJ2-7; 9 bases are shared with TRBD1. In DNA form, the CDR3 reads TGTGCCAGCAGCTTAGATACCACAGGGGGCCGGGACGAGCAGTACTTC. Amino acid sequence: CASSLDTTGGRDEQYF.